Listed below are T cell receptor beta chains from one sample, sequenced in a study of blood T cell repertoires in COVID-19. Data came from immunoSEQ multiplex PCR; TCRdb stores just in-frame clones and leaves some out. The table lists around 700,000 clones, 90% of them singletons. Specimen: peripheral blood. The receptors were sampled from a woman aged 18-30 years with acute or convalescent COVID-19. Each CDR3 is given with its conserved first and last residue. A D gene is named only where the DNA matches it firmly. Expanded clones get a size class; other rows say once, few or many, or leave the size out.

-,TRBJ1-1,TRBV5-1,-,CASSLIRGRDTEAFF,TGCGCCAGCAGCTTGATCCGAGGGAGGGACACTGAAGCTTTCTTT
-,TRBJ2-7,TRBV4-1,TRBD1,CARDREREQYF,TGCGCCAGAGACAGGGAACGCGAGCAGTACTTC
-,TRBJ1-1,TRBV28,-,CASRGRVGTEAFF,TGTGCCAGCAGGGGCAGGGTGGGGACTGAAGCTTTCTTT
-,TRBJ2-3,TRBV6-6,TRBD2,CASSPGLAGGGSTDTQYF,TGTGCCAGCAGTCCTGGACTAGCGGGGGGGGGCAGCACAGATACGCAGTATTTT
-,TRBJ1-5,TRBV2,-,CASSVQNSNQPQHF,TGTGCCAGCAGTGTACAGAACAGCAATCAGCCCCAGCATTTT
-,TRBJ1-1,TRBV18,-,CASSPSPLSVVYTEAFF,TGTGCCAGCTCACCTTCCCCCCTATCGGTAGTTTACACTGAAGCTTTCTTT
-,TRBJ1-3,TRBV7-2,-,CASSFGQSSGNTIYF,TGTGCCAGCAGCTTCGGACAGAGCTCTGGAAACACCATATATTTT
many,TRBJ2-2,TRBV2,TRBD2,CASTPGLAMGGELFF,TGTGCCAGCACCCCCGGACTAGCGATGGGAGGGGAGCTGTTTTTT
-,TRBJ1-4,TRBV4-1,-,CASSPFPQGGEKLFF,TGCGCCAGCAGCCCTTTCCCCCAGGGTGGGGAAAAACTGTTTTTT
once,TRBJ1-2,TRBV6-5,-,CASSYSTGNGYTF,TGTGCCAGCAGTTACTCCACAGGGAACGGCTACACCTTC
once,TRBJ1-1,TRBV3-1/TRBV3-2,-,CASSLFDKNTEAFF,TGTGCCAGCAGTCTATTTGACAAGAACACTGAAGCTTTCTTT
few,TRBJ1-2,TRBV5-6,-,CASSLGDVREDGYTF,TGTGCCAGCAGCTTAGGGGACGTCAGGGAGGATGGCTACACCTTC
-,TRBJ2-3,TRBV11-2,TRBD1,CASSWDRGTDTQYF,TGTGCCAGCAGCTGGGACAGGGGCACAGATACGCAGTATTTT
-,TRBJ2-3,TRBV4-3,TRBD2,CASSQWAGLAGALSTDTQYF,TGCGCCAGCAGCCAATGGGCCGGACTAGCGGGGGCCCTTAGCACAGATACGCAGTATTTT
-,TRBJ2-2,TRBV6-5,TRBD2,CASTRTSSHGELFF,TGTGCCAGCACCCGGACTAGCTCTCACGGGGAGCTGTTTTTT